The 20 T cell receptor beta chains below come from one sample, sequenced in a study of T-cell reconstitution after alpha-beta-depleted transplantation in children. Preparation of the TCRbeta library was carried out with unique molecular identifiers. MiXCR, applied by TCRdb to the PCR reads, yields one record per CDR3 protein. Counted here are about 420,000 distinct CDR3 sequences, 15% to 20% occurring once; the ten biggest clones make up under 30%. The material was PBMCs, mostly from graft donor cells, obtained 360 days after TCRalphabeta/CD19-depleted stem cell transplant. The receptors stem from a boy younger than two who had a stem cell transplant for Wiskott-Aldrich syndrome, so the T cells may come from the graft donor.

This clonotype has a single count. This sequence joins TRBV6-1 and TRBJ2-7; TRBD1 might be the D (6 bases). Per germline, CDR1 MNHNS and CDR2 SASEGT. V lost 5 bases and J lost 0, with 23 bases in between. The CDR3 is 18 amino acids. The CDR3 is CASSRRRLLRDNSYEQYF. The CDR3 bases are TGTGCCAGCAGTCGGAGAAGGCTACTCCGGGACAACTCCTACGAGCAGTACTTC.

CDR3 nucleotide sequence: TGCAGTGCTATGTCAGGGGGGGACAGGGCTAGCGGGGAGCTGTTTTTT. The encoded protein is CSAMSGGDRASGELFF. The chain couples TRBV20-1 to TRBJ2-2, with TRBD1 matching 9 bases. The CDR3 runs 16 residues. The V gene end was trimmed by 4 bases and the J gene end by 7 bases; junction bases not matched to a gene: 13. Germline V lookup: CDR1 DFQATT, CDR2 SNEGSKA (reference sequence).

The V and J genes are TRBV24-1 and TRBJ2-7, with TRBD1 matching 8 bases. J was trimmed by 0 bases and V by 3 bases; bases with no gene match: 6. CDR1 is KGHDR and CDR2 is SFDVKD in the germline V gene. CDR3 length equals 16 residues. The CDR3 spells CATSDKGQVSSYEQYF. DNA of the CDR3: TGTGCCACCAGTGATAAGGGACAGGTCAGCTCCTACGAGCAGTACTTC.

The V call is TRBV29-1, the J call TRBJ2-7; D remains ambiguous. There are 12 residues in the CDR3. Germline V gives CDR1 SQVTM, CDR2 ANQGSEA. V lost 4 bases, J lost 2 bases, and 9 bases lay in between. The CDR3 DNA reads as TGCAGCGTTGTGGACCATACCTACGAGCAGTACTTC. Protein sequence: CSVVDHTYEQYF.

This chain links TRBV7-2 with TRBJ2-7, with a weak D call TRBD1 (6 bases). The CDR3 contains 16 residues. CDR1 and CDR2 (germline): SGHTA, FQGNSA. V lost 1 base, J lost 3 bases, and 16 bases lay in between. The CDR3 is CASSLGRSGAGYEQYF. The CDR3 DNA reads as TGTGCCAGCAGCTTAGGTAGATCAGGGGCGGGCTACGAGCAGTACTTC.

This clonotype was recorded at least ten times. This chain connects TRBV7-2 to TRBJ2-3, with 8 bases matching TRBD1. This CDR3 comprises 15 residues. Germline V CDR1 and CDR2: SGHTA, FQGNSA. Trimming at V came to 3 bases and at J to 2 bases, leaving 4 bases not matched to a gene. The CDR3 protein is CASSFLTGDTDTQYF. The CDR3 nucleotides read TGTGCCAGCAGCTTCTTGACAGGGGACACAGATACGCAGTATTTT.

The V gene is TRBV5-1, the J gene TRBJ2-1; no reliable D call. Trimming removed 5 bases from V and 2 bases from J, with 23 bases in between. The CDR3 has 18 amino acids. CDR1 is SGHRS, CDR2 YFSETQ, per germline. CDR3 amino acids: CASRLRLADLKTYNEQFF. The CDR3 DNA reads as TGCGCCAGCAGACTCCGGCTGGCGGACCTTAAAACCTACAATGAGCAGTTCTTC.

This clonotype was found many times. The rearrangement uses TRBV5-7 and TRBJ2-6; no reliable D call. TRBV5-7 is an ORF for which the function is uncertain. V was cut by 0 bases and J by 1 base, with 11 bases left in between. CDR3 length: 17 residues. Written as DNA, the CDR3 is TGTGCCAGCAGCTTGGATGTGCTTGAGTCTGGGGCCAACGTCCTGACTTTC. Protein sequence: CASSLDVLESGANVLTF.

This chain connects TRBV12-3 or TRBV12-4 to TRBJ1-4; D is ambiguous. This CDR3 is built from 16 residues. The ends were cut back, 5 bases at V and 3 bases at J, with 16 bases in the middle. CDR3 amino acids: CASSISSAPANEKLFF. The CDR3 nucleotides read TGTGCCAGCAGTATTTCATCGGCGCCTGCTAATGAAAAACTGTTTTTT.

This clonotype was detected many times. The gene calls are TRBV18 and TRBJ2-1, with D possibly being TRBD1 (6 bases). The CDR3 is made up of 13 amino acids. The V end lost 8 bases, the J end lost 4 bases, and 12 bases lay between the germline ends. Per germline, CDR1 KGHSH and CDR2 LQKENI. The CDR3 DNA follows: TGTGCCAGCAGCCCACAGGGATACAATGAGCAGTTCTTC. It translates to CASSPQGYNEQFF.

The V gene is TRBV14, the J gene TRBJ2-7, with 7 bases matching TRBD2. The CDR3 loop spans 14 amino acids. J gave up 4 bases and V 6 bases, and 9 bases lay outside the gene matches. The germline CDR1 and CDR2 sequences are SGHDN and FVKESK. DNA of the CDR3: TGTGCCAGCAGTTACGGGGGAGGGCCTTACGAGCAGTACTTC. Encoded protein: CASSYGGGPYEQYF.

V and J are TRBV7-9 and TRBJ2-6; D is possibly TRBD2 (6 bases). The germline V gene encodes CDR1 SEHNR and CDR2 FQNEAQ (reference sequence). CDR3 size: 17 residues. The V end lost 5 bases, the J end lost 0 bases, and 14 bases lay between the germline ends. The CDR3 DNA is TGTGCCAGCAGCCCCTGGGACTCCCGCTCTGGGGCCAACGTCCTGACTTTC. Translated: CASSPWDSRSGANVLTF.

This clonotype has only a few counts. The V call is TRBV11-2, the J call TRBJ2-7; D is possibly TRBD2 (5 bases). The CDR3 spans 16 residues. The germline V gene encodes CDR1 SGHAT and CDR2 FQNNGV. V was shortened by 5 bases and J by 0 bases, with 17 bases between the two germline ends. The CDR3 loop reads CASSTRWRTSSYEQYF. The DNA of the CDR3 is TGTGCCAGCAGCACCCGTTGGAGGACCAGCTCCTACGAGCAGTACTTC.

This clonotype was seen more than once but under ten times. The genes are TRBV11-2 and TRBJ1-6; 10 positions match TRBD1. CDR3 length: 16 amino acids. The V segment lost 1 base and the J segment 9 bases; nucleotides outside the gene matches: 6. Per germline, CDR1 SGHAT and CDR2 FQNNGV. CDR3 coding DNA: TGTGCCAGCAGCTTAGTTGGCGGGACAGGGGCTTCACCCCTCCACTTT. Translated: CASSLVGGTGASPLHF.

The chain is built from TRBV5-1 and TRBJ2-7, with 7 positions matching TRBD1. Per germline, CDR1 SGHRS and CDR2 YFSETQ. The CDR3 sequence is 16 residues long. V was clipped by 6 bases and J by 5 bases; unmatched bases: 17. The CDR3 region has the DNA TGCGCCAGCAAAGGGGGCTCCGGGACAGTTTATAACGAGCAGTACTTC. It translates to CASKGGSGTVYNEQYF.

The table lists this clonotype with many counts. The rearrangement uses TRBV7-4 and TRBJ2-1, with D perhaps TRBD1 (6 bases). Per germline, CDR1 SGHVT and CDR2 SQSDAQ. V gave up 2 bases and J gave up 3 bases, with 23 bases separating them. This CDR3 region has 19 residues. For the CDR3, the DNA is TGTGCCAGCAGCTTAACAGGGTTTACCCCTTCTACCTGCTACAATGAGCAGTTCTTC. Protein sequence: CASSLTGFTPSTCYNEQFF.

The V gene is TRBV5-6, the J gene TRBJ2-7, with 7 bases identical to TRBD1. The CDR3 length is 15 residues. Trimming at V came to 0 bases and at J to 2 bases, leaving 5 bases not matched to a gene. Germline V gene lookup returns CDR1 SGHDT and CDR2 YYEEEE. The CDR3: CASSLAGTVAYEQYF. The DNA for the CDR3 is TGTGCCAGCAGCTTGGCCGGGACAGTGGCCTACGAGCAGTACTTC.

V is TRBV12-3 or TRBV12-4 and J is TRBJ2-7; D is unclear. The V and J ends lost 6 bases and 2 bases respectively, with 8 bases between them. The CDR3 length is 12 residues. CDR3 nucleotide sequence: TGTGCCAGCAGCCACCGCCCCTACGAGCAGTACTTC. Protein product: CASSHRPYEQYF.

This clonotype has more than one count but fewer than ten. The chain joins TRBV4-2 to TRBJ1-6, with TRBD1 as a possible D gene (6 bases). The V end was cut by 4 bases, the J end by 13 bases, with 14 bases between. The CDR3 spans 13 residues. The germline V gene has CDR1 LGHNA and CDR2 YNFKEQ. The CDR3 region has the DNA TGTGCCAGCAGCCCCTCAGGGGTTATGCCCCTCCACTTT. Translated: CASSPSGVMPLHF.

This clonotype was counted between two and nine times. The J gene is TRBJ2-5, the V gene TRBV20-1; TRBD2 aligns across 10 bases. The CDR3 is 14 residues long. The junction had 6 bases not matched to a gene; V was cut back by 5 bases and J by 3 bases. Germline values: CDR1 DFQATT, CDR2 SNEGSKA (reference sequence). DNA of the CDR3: TGCAGTGCTTTTATCACTAGCGGGGAAGAGACCCAGTACTTC. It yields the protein CSAFITSGEETQYF.